This T cell receptor beta chain was sequenced for a study of blood T cell repertoires in COVID-19. About the study: Sites across the United States, Italy and Spain contributed samples from acute and convalescent COVID-19. The cDNA or gDNA used as material had been derived from T cells, B-cell-depleted T cells, or PBMCs.

CDR1 SGHNT and CDR2 YYREEE come from the germline V gene (reference sequence). V shed 0 bases and J 9 bases; nucleotides not matched to a gene: 3. The CDR3 contains 14 residues. In the original workflow: Estimates of nucleated cell counts were drawn from the amplification of reference gene primers. Profiled with immunoSEQ multiplex PCR; TCRdb holds only in-frame clones, not every one. The V and J calls and clone size are taken from that table; D and trimming were inferred from the DNA. The sample has tens of thousands of clones, around 87% seen once. The sequencing sample was made of peripheral blood. The clonotype was recovered from a man between 60 and 75 years old with acute or convalescent COVID-19. The chain has TRBV5-4 and TRBJ2-1; 10 bases are shared with TRBD2. The CDR3 sequence is CASSLDASGSEQFF. The CDR3, as DNA: TGTGCCAGCAGCTTGGATGCTAGCGGGAGTGAGCAGTTCTTC.